This TCR beta chain is from a study of CD8+CD57+ T cells in acquired aplastic anemia. The overall study: When averaged, DNA from sorted CD4+ and CD8+ cells came to 2.5 to 3.5 ug. Study findings and constraints: With respect to CD8+ Simpson's diversity, patients and controls did not differ significantly. Patients and controls shared 25 to 35 CD8+ CDR3 sequences, highly expressed in patients.

This clonotype was found many times. The antigen remains unidentified. The template for TCR beta VDJ and CDR3 sequence profiling was genomic DNA. Each CDR3 protein gets one entry after TCRdb re-called the reads with MiXCR. The data show about 120,000 distinct CDR3 sequences, nearly 40% seen once. The CDR3 is 14 amino acids. Per germline, CDR1 SGHRS and CDR2 YFSETQ. The ends lost 3 bases at V and 11 bases at J; junction bases unmatched: 5. Patients included in sequencing had previously demonstrated CD8+CD57+ cell expansion by flow cytometry. V gene TRBV5-1 combines with J gene TRBJ1-4, with 12 positions matching TRBD1. The sequence was obtained from a human donor with aplastic anemia. Sequencing used sorted CD4+, CD8+, or CD8+CD57+ T cells (not recorded which) from PBMCs. In DNA, the CDR3 is TGCGCCAGCAGCTCCCGGGGACAGGGGGCGAAACTGTTTTTT. It translates to CASSSRGQGAKLFF. Drawing the rest from reference TRBV5-1 and TRBJ1-4, the complete variable domain is KAGVTQTPRYLIKTRGQQVTLSCSPISGHRSVSWYQQTPGQGLQFLFEYFSETQRNKGNFPGRFSGRQFSNSRSEMNVSTLELGDSALYLCASSSRGQGAKLFFGSGTQLSVL.